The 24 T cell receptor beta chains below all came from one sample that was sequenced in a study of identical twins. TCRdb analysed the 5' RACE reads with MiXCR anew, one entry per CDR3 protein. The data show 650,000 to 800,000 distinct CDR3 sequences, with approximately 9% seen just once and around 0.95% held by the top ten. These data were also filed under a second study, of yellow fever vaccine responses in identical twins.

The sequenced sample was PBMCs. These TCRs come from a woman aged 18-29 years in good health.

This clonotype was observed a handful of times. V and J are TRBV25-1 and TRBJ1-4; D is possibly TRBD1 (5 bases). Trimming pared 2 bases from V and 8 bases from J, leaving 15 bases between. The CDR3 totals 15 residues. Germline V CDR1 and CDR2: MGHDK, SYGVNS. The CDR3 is CASSEPAGQGEKLFF. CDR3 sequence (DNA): TGTGCCAGCAGTGAACCCGCGGGGCAGGGAGAAAAACTGTTTTTT.

In DNA, the CDR3 is TGTGCCACCAGCAGAGAGGTGGCTAGCGGCTCCTACGAGCAGTACTTC. Translated, it gives CATSREVASGSYEQYF. This chain links TRBV15 with TRBJ2-7, with TRBD2 identical over 7 bases. Trimming at V came to 0 bases and at J to 0 bases, leaving 5 bases not matched to a gene. The CDR3 has 16 amino acids. Germline V lookup: CDR1 LNHNV, CDR2 YYDKDF (reference sequence).

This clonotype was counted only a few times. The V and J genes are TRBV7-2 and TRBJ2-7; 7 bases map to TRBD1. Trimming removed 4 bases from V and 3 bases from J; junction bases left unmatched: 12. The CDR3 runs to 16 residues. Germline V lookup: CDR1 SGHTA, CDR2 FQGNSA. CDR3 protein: CASSSLTGYGDYEQYF. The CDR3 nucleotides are TGTGCCAGCAGCTCCCTGACAGGGTATGGGGACTACGAGCAGTACTTC. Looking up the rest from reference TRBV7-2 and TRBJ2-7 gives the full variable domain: GAGVSQSPSNKVTEKGKDVELRCDPISGHTALYWYRQSLGQGLEFLIYFQGNSAPDKSGLPSDRFSAERTGGSVSTLTIQRTQQEDSAVYLCASSSLTGYGDYEQYFGPGTRLTVT.

The CDR3 region is CASSLGLGLGSSYEQYF. The CDR3 bases are TGTGCCAGCAGCTTAGGCCTTGGCCTTGGGAGCTCCTACGAGCAGTACTTC. The chain carries TRBV7-2 and TRBJ2-7, with TRBD2 as a possible D gene (5 bases). Per germline, CDR1 SGHTA and CDR2 FQGNSA. V lost 1 base and J lost 0, with 16 bases in between. There are 17 residues in the CDR3.

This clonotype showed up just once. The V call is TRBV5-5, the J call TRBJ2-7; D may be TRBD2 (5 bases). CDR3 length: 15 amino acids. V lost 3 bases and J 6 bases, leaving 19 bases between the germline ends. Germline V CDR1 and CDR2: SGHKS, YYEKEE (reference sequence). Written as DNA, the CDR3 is TGTGCCAGCAGCTCCAAGAGGGTCTTTCGGGGCGAGCAGTACTTC. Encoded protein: CASSSKRVFRGEQYF.

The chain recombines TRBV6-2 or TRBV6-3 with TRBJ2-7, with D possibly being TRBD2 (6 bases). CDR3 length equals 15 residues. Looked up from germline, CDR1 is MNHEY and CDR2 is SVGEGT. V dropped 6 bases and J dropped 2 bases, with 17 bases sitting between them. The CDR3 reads CASSRGLLTTYEQYF. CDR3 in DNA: TGTGCCAGCAGCCGGGGACTTTTAACCACCTACGAGCAGTACTTC.

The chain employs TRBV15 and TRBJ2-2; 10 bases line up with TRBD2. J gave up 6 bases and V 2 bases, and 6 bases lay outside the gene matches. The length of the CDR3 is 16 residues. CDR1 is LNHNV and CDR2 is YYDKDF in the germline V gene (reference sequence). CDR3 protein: CATSRLEAGGPGELFF. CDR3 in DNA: TGTGCCACCAGCAGACTGGAAGCGGGGGGGCCCGGGGAGCTGTTTTTT. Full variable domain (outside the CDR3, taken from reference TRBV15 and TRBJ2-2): DAMVIQNPRYQVTQFGKPVTLSCSQTLNHNVMYWYQQKSSQAPKLLFHYYDKDFNNEADTPDNFQSRRPNTSFCFLDIRSPGLGDTAMYLCATSRLEAGGPGELFFGEGSRLTVL.

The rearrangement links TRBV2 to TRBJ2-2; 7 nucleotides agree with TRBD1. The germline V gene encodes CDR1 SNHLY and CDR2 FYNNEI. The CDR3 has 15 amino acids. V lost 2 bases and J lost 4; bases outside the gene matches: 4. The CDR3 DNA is TGTGCCAGCAGTGAAAGGGGGCTTGGCACCGGGGAGCTGTTTTTT. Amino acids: CASSERGLGTGELFF.

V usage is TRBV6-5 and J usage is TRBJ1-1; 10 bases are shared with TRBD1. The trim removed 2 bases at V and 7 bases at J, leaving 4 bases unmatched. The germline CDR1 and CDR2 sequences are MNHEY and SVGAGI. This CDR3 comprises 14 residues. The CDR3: CASSYPGTGDEAFF. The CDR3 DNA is TGTGCCAGCAGTTACCCTGGGACAGGGGATGAAGCTTTCTTT.

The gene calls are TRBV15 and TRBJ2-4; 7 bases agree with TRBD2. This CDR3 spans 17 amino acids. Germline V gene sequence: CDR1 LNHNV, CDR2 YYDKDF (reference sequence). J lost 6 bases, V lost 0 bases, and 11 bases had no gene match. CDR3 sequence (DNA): TGTGCCACCAGCAGAGATCGACTGGGGATAGCGGGAAACATTCAGTACTTC. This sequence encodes CATSRDRLGIAGNIQYF.

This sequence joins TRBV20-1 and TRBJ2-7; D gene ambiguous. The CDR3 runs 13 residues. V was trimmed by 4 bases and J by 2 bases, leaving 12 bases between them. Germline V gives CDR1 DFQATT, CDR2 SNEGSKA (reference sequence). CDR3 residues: CSAKWSSPYEQYF. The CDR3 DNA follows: TGCAGTGCTAAGTGGTCGTCCCCCTACGAGCAGTACTTC.

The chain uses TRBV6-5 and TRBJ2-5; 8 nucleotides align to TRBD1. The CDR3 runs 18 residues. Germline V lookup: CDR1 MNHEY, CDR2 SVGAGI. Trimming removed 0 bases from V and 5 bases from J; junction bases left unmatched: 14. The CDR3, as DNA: TGTGCCAGCAGTTACTCGATTATGTCACAGGGGGTATTGGAGACCCAGTACTTC. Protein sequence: CASSYSIMSQGVLETQYF.

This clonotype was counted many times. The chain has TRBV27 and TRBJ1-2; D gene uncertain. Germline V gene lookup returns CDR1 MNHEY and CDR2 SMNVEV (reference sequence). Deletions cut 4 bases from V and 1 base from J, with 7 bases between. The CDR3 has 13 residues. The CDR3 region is CASSYRDNYGYTF. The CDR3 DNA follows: TGTGCCAGCAGTTACCGAGATAACTATGGCTACACCTTC.

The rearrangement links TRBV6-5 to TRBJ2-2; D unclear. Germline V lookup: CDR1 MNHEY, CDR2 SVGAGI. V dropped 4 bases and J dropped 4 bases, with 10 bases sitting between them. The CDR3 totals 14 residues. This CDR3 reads CASSFHPTTGELFF. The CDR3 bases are TGTGCCAGCAGTTTTCACCCTACCACCGGGGAGCTGTTTTTT.

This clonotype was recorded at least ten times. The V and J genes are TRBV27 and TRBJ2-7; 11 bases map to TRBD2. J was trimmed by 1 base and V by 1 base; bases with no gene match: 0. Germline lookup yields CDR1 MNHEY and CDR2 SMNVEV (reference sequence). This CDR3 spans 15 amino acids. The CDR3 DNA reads TGTGCCAGCAGTTTATTAGCGGGAGGGTCCTACGAGCAGTACTTC. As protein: CASSLLAGGSYEQYF.

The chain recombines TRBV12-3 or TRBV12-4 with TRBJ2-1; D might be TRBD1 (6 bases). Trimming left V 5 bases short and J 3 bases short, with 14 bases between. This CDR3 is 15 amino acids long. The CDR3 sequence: CASSPLWTDYNEQFF. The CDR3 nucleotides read TGTGCCAGCAGTCCCCTATGGACAGACTACAATGAGCAGTTCTTC.

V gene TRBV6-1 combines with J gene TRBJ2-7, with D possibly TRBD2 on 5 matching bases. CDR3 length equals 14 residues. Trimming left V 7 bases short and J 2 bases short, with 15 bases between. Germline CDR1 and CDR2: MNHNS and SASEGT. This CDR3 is CASTKEGVTYEQYF. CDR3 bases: TGTGCCAGCACCAAAGAGGGTGTAACCTACGAGCAGTACTTC.

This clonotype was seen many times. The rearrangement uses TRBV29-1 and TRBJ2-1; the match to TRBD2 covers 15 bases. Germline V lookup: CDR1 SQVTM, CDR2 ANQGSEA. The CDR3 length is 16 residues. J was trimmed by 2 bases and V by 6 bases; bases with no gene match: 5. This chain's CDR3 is CSVEGLAGGAYNEQFF. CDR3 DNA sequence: TGCAGCGTCGAGGGACTAGCGGGAGGAGCCTACAATGAGCAGTTCTTC.

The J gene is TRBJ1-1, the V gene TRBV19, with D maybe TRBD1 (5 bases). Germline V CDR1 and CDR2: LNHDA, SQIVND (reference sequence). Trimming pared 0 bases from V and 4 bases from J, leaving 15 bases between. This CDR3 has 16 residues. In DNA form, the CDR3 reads TGTGCCAGTAGTATAGATGTGGGGCAGATCGGCACTGAAGCTTTCTTT. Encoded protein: CASSIDVGQIGTEAFF.

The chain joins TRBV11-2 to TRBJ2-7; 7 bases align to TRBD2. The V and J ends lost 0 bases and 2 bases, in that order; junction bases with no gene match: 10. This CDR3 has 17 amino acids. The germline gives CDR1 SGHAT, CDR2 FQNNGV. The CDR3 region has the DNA TGTGCCAGCAGCTTAGAGGTATTGTCTAGCGGAGCCTACGAGCAGTACTTC. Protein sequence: CASSLEVLSSGAYEQYF.

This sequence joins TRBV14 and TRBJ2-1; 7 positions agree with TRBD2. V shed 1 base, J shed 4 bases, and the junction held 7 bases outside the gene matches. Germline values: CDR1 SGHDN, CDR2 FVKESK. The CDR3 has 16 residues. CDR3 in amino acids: CASSQVRAGIYNEQFF. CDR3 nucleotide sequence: TGTGCCAGCAGCCAAGTCCGAGCGGGAATTTACAATGAGCAGTTCTTC.

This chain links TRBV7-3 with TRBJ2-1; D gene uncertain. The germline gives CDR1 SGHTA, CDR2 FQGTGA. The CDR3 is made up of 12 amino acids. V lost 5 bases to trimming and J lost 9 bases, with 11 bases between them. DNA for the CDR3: TGTGCCAGCAGCACCCCAGTCGGTGAGCAGTTCTTC. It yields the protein CASSTPVGEQFF.

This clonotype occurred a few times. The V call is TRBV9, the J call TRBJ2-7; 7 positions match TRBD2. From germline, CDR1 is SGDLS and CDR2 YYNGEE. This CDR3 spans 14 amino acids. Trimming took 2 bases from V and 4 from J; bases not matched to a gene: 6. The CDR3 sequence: CASSVGTTNYEQYF. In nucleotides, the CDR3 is TGTGCCAGCAGCGTCGGGACTACCAATTACGAGCAGTACTTC. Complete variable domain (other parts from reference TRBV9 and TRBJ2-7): DSGVTQTPKHLITATGQRVTLRCSPRSGDLSVYWYQQSLDQGLQFLIQYYNGEERAKGNILERFSAQQFPDLHSELNLSSLELGDSALYFCASSVGTTNYEQYFGPGTRLTVT.

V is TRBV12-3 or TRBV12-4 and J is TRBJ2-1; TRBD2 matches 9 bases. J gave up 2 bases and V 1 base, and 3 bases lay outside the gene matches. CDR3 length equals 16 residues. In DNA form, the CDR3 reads TGTGCCAGCAGTTTAGTTAGACTAGCGGCCTACAATGAGCAGTTCTTC. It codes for CASSLVRLAAYNEQFF.